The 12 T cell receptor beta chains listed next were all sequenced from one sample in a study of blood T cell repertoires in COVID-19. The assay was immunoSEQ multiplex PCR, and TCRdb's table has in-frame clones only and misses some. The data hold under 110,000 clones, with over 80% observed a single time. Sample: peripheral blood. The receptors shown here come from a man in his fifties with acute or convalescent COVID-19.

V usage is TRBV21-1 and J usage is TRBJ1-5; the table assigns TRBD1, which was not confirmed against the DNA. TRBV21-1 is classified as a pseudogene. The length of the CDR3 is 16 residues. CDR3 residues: CASSKGRGGSNQPQHF. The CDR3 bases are TGTGCCAGCAGCAAAGGGAGAGGGGGCAGCAATCAGCCCCAGCATTTT.

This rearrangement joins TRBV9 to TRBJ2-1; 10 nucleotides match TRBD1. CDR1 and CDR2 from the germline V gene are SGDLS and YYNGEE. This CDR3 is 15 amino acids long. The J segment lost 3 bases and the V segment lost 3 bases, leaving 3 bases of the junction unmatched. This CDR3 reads CASSAGTGDYNEQFF. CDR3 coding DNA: TGTGCCAGCAGCGCAGGGACAGGGGACTACAATGAGCAGTTCTTC.

CDR3 sequence (DNA): TGTGCCAGCTCACCACGGACGGACTCTGAAGCTTTCTTT. Encoded protein: CASSPRTDSEAFF. The gene calls are TRBV18 and TRBJ1-1; no clear D gene. Trimming pared 1 base from V and 6 bases from J, leaving 9 bases between. CDR3 length: 13 amino acids. The germline V gene has CDR1 KGHSH and CDR2 LQKENI.

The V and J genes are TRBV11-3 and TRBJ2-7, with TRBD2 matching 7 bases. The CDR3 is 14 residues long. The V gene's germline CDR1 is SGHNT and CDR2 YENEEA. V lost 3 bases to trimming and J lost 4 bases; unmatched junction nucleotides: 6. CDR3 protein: CASSFASGAYEQYF. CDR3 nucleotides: TGTGCCAGCAGCTTTGCAAGCGGGGCGTACGAGCAGTACTTC.

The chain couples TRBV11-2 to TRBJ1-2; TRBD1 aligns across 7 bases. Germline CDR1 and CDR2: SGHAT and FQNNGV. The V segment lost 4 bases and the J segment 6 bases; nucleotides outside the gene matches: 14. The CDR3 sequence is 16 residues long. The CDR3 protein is CASSSNLIPRGHGYTF. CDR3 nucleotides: TGTGCCAGCAGCTCCAACCTGATACCTAGGGGGCATGGCTACACCTTC.

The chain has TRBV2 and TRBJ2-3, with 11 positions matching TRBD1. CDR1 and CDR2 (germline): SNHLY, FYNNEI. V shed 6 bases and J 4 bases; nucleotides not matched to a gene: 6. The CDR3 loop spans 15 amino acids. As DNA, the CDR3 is TGTGCCAGCAGCCCCAGGACAGGGGGCCCAGATACGCAGTATTTT. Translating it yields CASSPRTGGPDTQYF. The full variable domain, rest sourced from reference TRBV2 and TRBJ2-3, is EPEVTQTPSHQVTQMGQEVILRCVPISNHLYFYWYRQILGQKVEFLVSFYNNEISEKSEIFDDQFSVERPDGSNFTLKIRSTKLEDSAMYFCASSPRTGGPDTQYFGPGTRLTVL.

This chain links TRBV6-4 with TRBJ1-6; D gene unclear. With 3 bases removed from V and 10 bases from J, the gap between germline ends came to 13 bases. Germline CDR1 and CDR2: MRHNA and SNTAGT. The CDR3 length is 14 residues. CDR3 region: CASSEIGGKSPLHF. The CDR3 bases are TGTGCCAGCAGTGAAATCGGAGGTAAATCACCCCTCCACTTT.

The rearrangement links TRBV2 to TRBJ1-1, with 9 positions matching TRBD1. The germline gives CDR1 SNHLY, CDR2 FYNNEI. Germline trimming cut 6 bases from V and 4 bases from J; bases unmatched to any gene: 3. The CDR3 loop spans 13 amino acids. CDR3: CASSDRGGTEAFF. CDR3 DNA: TGTGCCAGCAGCGACAGGGGGGGCACTGAAGCTTTCTTT.

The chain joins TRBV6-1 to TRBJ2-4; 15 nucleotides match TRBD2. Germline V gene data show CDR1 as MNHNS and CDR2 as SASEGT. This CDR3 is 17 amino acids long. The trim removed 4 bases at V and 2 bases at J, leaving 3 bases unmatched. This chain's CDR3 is CASSVGLAGGTKNIQYF. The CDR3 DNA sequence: TGTGCCAGCAGTGTCGGACTAGCGGGGGGGACCAAAAACATTCAGTACTTC.

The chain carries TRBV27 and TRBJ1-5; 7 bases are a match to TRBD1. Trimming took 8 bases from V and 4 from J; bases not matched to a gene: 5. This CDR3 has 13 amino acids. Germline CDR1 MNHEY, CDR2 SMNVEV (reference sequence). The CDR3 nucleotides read TGTGCCAGCCGGGACAGCATTAATCAGCCCCAGCATTTT. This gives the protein CASRDSINQPQHF.

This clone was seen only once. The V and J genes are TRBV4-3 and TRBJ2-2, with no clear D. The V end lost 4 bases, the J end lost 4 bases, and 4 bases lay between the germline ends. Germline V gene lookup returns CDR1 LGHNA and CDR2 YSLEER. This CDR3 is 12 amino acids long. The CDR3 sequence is CASSPFTGELFF. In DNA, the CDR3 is TGCGCCAGCAGCCCCTTCACCGGGGAGCTGTTTTTT.

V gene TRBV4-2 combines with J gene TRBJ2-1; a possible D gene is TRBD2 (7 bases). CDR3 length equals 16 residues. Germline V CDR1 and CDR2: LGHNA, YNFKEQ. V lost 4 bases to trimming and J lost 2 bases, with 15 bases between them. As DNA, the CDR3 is TGTGCCAGCAGCCCGCTCGGGGGGCCCGCCTACAATGAGCAGTTCTTC. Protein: CASSPLGGPAYNEQFF.